The text below deals with one T cell receptor (beta chain). Its antigen is currently unknown. Naive and memory CD4+ T cells came from enriched cryopreserved PBMCs. Sorted naive or memory CD4+ cells met CEF peptides for over eight days. The table came from immunoSEQ multiplex PCR; TCRdb's copy has only in-frame clones and leaves some out. The data contain about 43,000 clones, more than 65% of them singletons. This record comes from a study of CD4 T cells in relation to SARS-CoV-2 and coronaviruses. The overall study: TCR beta CDR3s were sequenced after 10-day antigen culture of PBMCs. Convalescent patients were fewer than ten males and 4 females; two were Hispanic.

Germline V gene data show CDR1 as SGHDN and CDR2 as FVKESK. Trimming pared 2 bases from V and 10 bases from J, leaving 12 bases between. The CDR3 length is 13 residues. The sample was naive CD4+ T cells from PBMCs, cultured in vitro. Subset described: naive CD4+ T cells isolated by negative enrichment. This sequence joins TRBV14 and TRBJ2-1; D call uncertain. This TCR was recovered from an adult with COVID-19. CDR3 nucleotides: TGTGCCAGCAGCCAAAATTGGGCTAGGGAGCAGTTCTTC. Encoded protein: CASSQNWAREQFF.